These 28 T cell receptor beta chains share one sample of origin, sequenced in a study of T-cell reconstitution after alpha-beta-depleted transplantation in children (dated by TCRdb to the mid-2010s). Library method: PCR. The instrument was an Illumina HiSeq 2500. TCR library preparation used molecular barcoding, with unique molecular identifiers applied to normalize quantification of the TCRbeta repertoire. TCRdb trimmed public reads at Q25 via fastp, called clones via MiXCR and kept in-frame beta chains. One record per CDR3 amino acid sequence lists the most common genes and DNA. The sample has 780,000 or so distinct CDR3 sequences on record, 16% of them singletons. The top ten constitute around 5% of the sample. The sample's treatment or condition label, decoded: allogeneic hematopoietic cell transplantation with graft depleted of TCRalphabeta T cells and CD19 B cells. Material: PBMCs, mostly from graft donor cells, obtained 360 days after TCRalphabeta/CD19-depleted stem cell transplant. The receptors come from a male patient younger than 18 who had a stem cell transplant for acute lymphoblastic leukemia, so the T cells may come from the graft donor.

The sample holds a few counts of this clonotype. The gene calls are TRBV3-1 and TRBJ2-7, with D hard to call. V lost 3 bases to trimming and J lost 6 bases, with 15 bases between them. The CDR3 consists of 14 residues. Germline loops: CDR1 LGHDT, CDR2 YNNKEL (reference sequence). For the CDR3, the DNA is TGTGCCAGCAGCCACATGATGCGTTCCCCCGAGCAGTACTTC. It specifies CASSHMMRSPEQYF.

A remark on this clonotype: This may come from a read error, since a much larger clone is one base off. The chain carries TRBV4-1 and TRBJ2-7, with 7 positions matching TRBD2. The V gene's germline CDR1 is MGHRA and CDR2 YSYEKL. This CDR3 is built from 15 residues. CDR3: CASSQGGISRYDQYF. The CDR3 DNA follows: TGCGCCAGCAGCCAGGGGGGGATAAGTCGGTACGACCAGTACTTC.

This clonotype was found a few times. The chain joins TRBV4-2 to TRBJ2-7, with 10 bases identical to TRBD2. The CDR3 sequence is 16 residues long. Germline V gives CDR1 LGHNA, CDR2 YNFKEQ. V lost 4 bases and J lost 4; bases outside the gene matches: 10. CDR3 sequence reads: CASSPLGRTSGYEQYF. CDR3 coding DNA: TGTGCCAGCAGCCCCCTCGGGCGGACTAGCGGTTACGAGCAGTACTTC.

This clonotype has just a few counts. The chain couples TRBV6-1 to TRBJ2-5; 7 bases line up with TRBD1. V shed 5 bases, J shed 0 bases, and the junction held 9 bases outside the gene matches. The germline gives CDR1 MNHNS, CDR2 SASEGT. This CDR3 is 16 amino acids long. The CDR3 sequence: CASSPAGTAYQETQYF. The CDR3 DNA reads as TGTGCCAGCAGTCCTGCCGGGACAGCGTACCAAGAGACCCAGTACTTC.

The sample holds a few counts of this clonotype. V gene TRBV5-1 combines with J gene TRBJ2-7; D unresolved. CDR3 length: 14 amino acids. The V end was cut by 4 bases, the J end by 1 base, with 12 bases between. Germline values: CDR1 SGHRS, CDR2 YFSETQ. DNA for the CDR3: TGCGCCAGCAGCGCCACAGACTTTTCCTACGAGCAGTACTTC. Protein product: CASSATDFSYEQYF.

This chain uses TRBV20-1 with TRBJ2-3; D perhaps matches TRBD2 (6 bases). This CDR3 is built from 17 residues. CDR1 DFQATT and CDR2 SNEGSKA come from the germline V gene (reference sequence). Trimming took 4 bases from V and 0 from J, leaving 20 bases between them. The CDR3 DNA is TGCAGTGCTACAAAGCGGGTCCTAGTCCTTAGCACAGATACGCAGTATTTT. Translated: CSATKRVLVLSTDTQYF.

This chain links TRBV9 with TRBJ1-1; possibly TRBD1 for D (6 bases). Germline CDR1 is SGDLS and CDR2 is YYNGEE. The germline V and J ends were trimmed by 0 bases and 0 bases, with 15 bases remaining between them. This CDR3 is built from 17 residues. DNA of the CDR3: TGTGCCAGCAGCGTAGAACAGGGAGGGGGTATGAACACTGAAGCTTTCTTT. This encodes CASSVEQGGGMNTEAFF. The full variable domain, its missing parts supplied by reference TRBV9 and TRBJ1-1, is DSGVTQTPKHLITATGQRVTLRCSPRSGDLSVYWYQQSLDQGLQFLIQYYNGEERAKGNILERFSAQQFPDLHSELNLSSLELGDSALYFCASSVEQGGGMNTEAFFGQGTRLTVV.

The chain joins TRBV29-1 to TRBJ2-5, with 10 bases fitting TRBD1. Germline V gene lookup returns CDR1 SQVTM and CDR2 ANQGSEA. The CDR3 length is 14 residues. V was pared by 4 bases and J by 5 bases, with 7 bases of the junction left unmatched. The CDR3 bases are TGCAGCGTTGTAGGGACAGGGGTCTATGAGACCCAGTACTTC. This encodes CSVVGTGVYETQYF.

In this sample, this clonotype turned up many times. This rearrangement joins TRBV18 to TRBJ2-5; D gene ambiguous. Germline CDR1 and CDR2: KGHSH and LQKENI. There are 12 residues in the CDR3. The germline V and J ends were trimmed by 2 bases and 7 bases, with 8 bases remaining between them. The CDR3 DNA follows: TGTGCCAGCTCACCAAGGAGAGGGACCCAGTACTTC. Amino acids: CASSPRRGTQYF.

This clonotype was observed a handful of times. The genes are TRBV7-3 and TRBJ2-1; D is unresolved. Germline V gene sequence: CDR1 SGHTA, CDR2 FQGTGA. This CDR3 region has 13 residues. V gave up 5 bases and J gave up 9 bases, with 14 bases separating them. The CDR3 DNA is TGTGCCAGCAGCCCGTACTTAAGTGGTGAGCAGTTCTTC. It codes for CASSPYLSGEQFF. Based on the CDR3 plus reference TRBV7-3 and TRBJ2-1, the full variable domain is GAGVSQTPSNKVTEKGKYVELRCDPISGHTALYWYRQSLGQGPEFLIYFQGTGAADDSGLPNDRFFAVRPEGSVSTLKIQRTERGDSAVYLCASSPYLSGEQFFGPGTRLTVL.

This clonotype has more than one count but fewer than ten. The V call is TRBV7-8, the J call TRBJ2-7, with 7 bases that match TRBD2. The ends lost 0 bases at V and 3 bases at J; junction bases unmatched: 5. The germline V gene encodes CDR1 SGHVS and CDR2 FQNEAQ. The CDR3 contains 15 residues. The CDR3 sequence is CASSLAGLVIYEQYF. The CDR3 DNA reads TGTGCCAGCAGCTTAGCCGGACTAGTAATCTACGAGCAGTACTTC.

J is TRBJ2-7 and V is TRBV7-9; possibly TRBD1 for D (6 bases). V was trimmed by 5 bases and J by 1 base, leaving 15 bases between them. Germline values: CDR1 SEHNR, CDR2 FQNEAQ (reference sequence). CDR3 length: 15 residues. The CDR3 DNA reads TGTGCCAGCAGCGTTCAGGGGCGACTTTCCTACGAGCAGTACTTC. It is translated as CASSVQGRLSYEQYF.

This clonotype appeared a few times. The J gene is TRBJ1-5, the V gene TRBV7-9, with 7 bases fitting TRBD1. CDR3 size: 15 residues. Unmatched junction bases numbered 8, after V lost 5 bases and J lost 4 bases. The germline V gene encodes CDR1 SEHNR and CDR2 FQNEAQ (reference sequence). The CDR3 DNA reads as TGTGCCAGCAGCCCGGGACAGCGGGGGAATCAGCCCCAGCATTTT. As protein: CASSPGQRGNQPQHF.

The sample holds many counts of this clonotype. The chain has TRBV11-2 and TRBJ1-1; D call uncertain. V was cut by 5 bases and J by 4 bases, with 17 bases left in between. The germline CDR1 and CDR2 sequences are SGHAT and FQNNGV. The CDR3 is made up of 15 amino acids. The CDR3 sequence: CASSGEQQIITEAFF. The CDR3 nucleotides read TGTGCCAGCAGCGGCGAGCAACAGATAATCACTGAAGCTTTCTTT. Drawing the rest from reference TRBV11-2 and TRBJ1-1, the complete variable domain is EAGVAQSPRYKIIEKRQSVAFWCNPISGHATLYWYQQILGQGPKLLIQFQNNGVVDDSQLPKDRFSAERLKGVDSTLKIQPAKLEDSAVYLCASSGEQQIITEAFFGQGTRLTVV.

In this sample, this clonotype turned up a few times. The chain recombines TRBV30 with TRBJ2-7; the match to TRBD1 covers 10 bases. The germline V gene has CDR1 GTSNPN and CDR2 SVGIG (reference sequence). With 0 bases clipped from V and 2 bases from J, the junction kept 10 bases outside the gene matches. The CDR3 covers 17 residues. Written as DNA, the CDR3 is TGTGCCTGGAGTGTACCCCCGGGACAGGGGATCCCCTACGAGCAGTACTTC. Amino acids: CAWSVPPGQGIPYEQYF. Using reference TRBV30 and TRBJ2-7 for the parts outside the CDR3, the full variable domain is SQTIHQWPATLVQPVGSPLSLECTVEGTSNPNLYWYRQAAGRGLQLLFYSVGIGQISSEVPQNLSASRPQDRQFILSSKKLLLSDSGFYLCAWSVPPGQGIPYEQYFGPGTRLTVT.

A note on this clonotype: Because the CDR3 is missing its conserved closing phenylalanine or tryptophan, this is likely a read error. The chain joins TRBV27 to TRBJ2-3, with 13 positions matching TRBD2. The CDR3 covers 16 residues. Germline V gene data show CDR1 as MNHEY and CDR2 as SMNVEV (reference sequence). The J segment lost 2 bases and the V segment lost 6 bases, leaving 5 bases of the junction unmatched. CDR3 sequence: CASSQTSGRSTDTQYC. The CDR3 nucleotides are TGTGCCAGCAGCCAGACTAGCGGGAGGTCCACAGATACGCAGTATTGT.

The CDR3 bases are TGTGCCAGCAGCTGGGGACTAGCGAGCACAGATACGCAGTATTTT. Protein sequence: CASSWGLASTDTQYF. The V call is TRBV7-9, the J call TRBJ2-3, with 10 bases matching TRBD2. After removal of 4 bases from V and 0 bases from J, the junction contained 1 base not matched to a gene. The CDR3 totals 15 residues. CDR1 SEHNR and CDR2 FQNEAQ come from the germline V gene (reference sequence).

J is TRBJ2-7 and V is TRBV5-1, with 7 positions matching TRBD1. The CDR3 length is 15 residues. The germline CDR1 and CDR2 sequences are SGHRS and YFSETQ. With V trimmed by 6 bases and J by 2 bases, 11 bases remained unmatched. CDR3 coding DNA: TGCGCCAGCAAGATGGTTACAGGGGTCCCCTACGAGCAGTACTTC. This sequence encodes CASKMVTGVPYEQYF.

The chain carries TRBV15 and TRBJ2-3, with D possibly being TRBD1 (6 bases). CDR3 length equals 13 residues. Trimming removed 3 bases at V and 4 bases at J, with 8 bases between. The V gene's germline CDR1 is LNHNV and CDR2 YYDKDF (reference sequence). The CDR3: CATSRNRADTQYF. In DNA, the CDR3 is TGTGCCACCAGCAGGAACAGGGCAGATACGCAGTATTTT.

This clonotype appeared a few times. The chain recombines TRBV20-1 with TRBJ2-3; D unclear. CDR3 size: 16 residues. CDR1 and CDR2 (germline): DFQATT, SNEGSKA (reference sequence). Deletions cut 1 base from V and 4 bases from J, with 18 bases between. Here the CDR3 reads CSARAPASGRPDTQYF. CDR3 nucleotide sequence: TGCAGTGCTAGAGCCCCTGCCTCGGGCCGCCCAGATACGCAGTATTTT.

The chain has TRBV15 and TRBJ2-1, with 11 nucleotides matching TRBD1. The germline V gene encodes CDR1 LNHNV and CDR2 YYDKDF (reference sequence). The CDR3 loop spans 17 amino acids. Losses at the gene ends were 2 bases for V and 7 bases for J; bases not matched to a gene: 10. The CDR3 spells CATSRMITGTGGNEQFF. CDR3 bases: TGTGCCACCAGCAGAATGATTACCGGGACAGGGGGGAATGAGCAGTTCTTC. The entire variable domain, with the rest obtained from reference TRBV15 and TRBJ2-1, is as follows: DAMVIQNPRYQVTQFGKPVTLSCSQTLNHNVMYWYQQKSSQAPKLLFHYYDKDFNNEADTPDNFQSRRPNTSFCFLDIRSPGLGDTAMYLCATSRMITGTGGNEQFFGPGTRLTVL.

The chain couples TRBV6-5 to TRBJ2-7; the D gene is possibly TRBD1 (6 bases). This CDR3 contains 15 residues. From germline, CDR1 is MNHEY and CDR2 SVGAGI. The germline V and J ends were trimmed by 2 bases and 1 base, with 12 bases remaining between them. The CDR3 region has the DNA TGTGCCAGCAGTTACCTCCAGGGGCCTTCCTACGAGCAGTACTTC. Translated: CASSYLQGPSYEQYF.

This clonotype was counted at least ten times. The chain carries TRBV12-3 or TRBV12-4 and TRBJ2-1; the D is unclear. The CDR3 has 15 residues. Trimming removed 4 bases from V and 8 bases from J, with 18 bases in between. CDR3: CASSYYWAKADEQFF. The CDR3, as DNA: TGTGCCAGCAGTTACTACTGGGCTAAGGCCGATGAGCAGTTCTTC.

This clonotype was picked up a small number of times. This sequence joins TRBV10-1 and TRBJ2-7, with D uncertain. This CDR3 is built from 13 residues. The germline V gene encodes CDR1 WNHNN and CDR2 SYGVQD (reference sequence). Trimming shortened V by 6 bases and J by 3 bases, and 12 bases separated the two germline ends. CDR3 region: CASRSKPIYEQYF. CDR3 DNA sequence: TGCGCCAGCAGATCGAAGCCGATCTACGAGCAGTACTTC.

The chain joins TRBV12-5 to TRBJ2-1; no clear D gene. The CDR3 extends over 14 amino acids. V gave up 4 bases and J gave up 4 bases, with 11 bases separating them. Germline V gene data show CDR1 as LGHNT and CDR2 as FRNRAP. The CDR3 sequence: CASGSYFSYNEQFF. As DNA, the CDR3 is TGTGCTAGTGGTTCCTACTTTAGTTACAATGAGCAGTTCTTC.

In its sample, this clonotype was seen a few times. The chain carries TRBV5-1 and TRBJ2-1, with TRBD2 identical over 7 bases. The V gene's germline CDR1 is SGHRS and CDR2 YFSETQ. V shed 5 bases and J 0 bases; nucleotides not matched to a gene: 14. This CDR3 has 18 residues. This chain's CDR3 is CASSSYFGTTSSYNEQFF. Written as DNA, the CDR3 is TGCGCCAGCAGTTCCTACTTCGGGACTACGAGCTCCTACAATGAGCAGTTCTTC.

V gene TRBV29-1 combines with J gene TRBJ1-1; TRBD1 agrees at 9 bases. Losses at the gene ends were 5 bases for V and 3 bases for J; bases not matched to a gene: 4. The CDR3 spans 13 residues. Germline V CDR1 and CDR2: SQVTM, ANQGSEA. The CDR3: CSVRTGDHTEAFF. Written as DNA, the CDR3 is TGCAGCGTTCGGACAGGGGATCACACTGAAGCTTTCTTT.

V and J are TRBV2 and TRBJ2-7; the D is unclear. V was trimmed by 7 bases and J by 1 base, leaving 8 bases between them. Looked up from germline, CDR1 is SNHLY and CDR2 is FYNNEI. The CDR3 loop spans 12 amino acids. This chain's CDR3 is CASNDFSYEQYF. Written as DNA, the CDR3 is TGTGCCAGCAACGATTTTTCCTACGAGCAGTACTTC.